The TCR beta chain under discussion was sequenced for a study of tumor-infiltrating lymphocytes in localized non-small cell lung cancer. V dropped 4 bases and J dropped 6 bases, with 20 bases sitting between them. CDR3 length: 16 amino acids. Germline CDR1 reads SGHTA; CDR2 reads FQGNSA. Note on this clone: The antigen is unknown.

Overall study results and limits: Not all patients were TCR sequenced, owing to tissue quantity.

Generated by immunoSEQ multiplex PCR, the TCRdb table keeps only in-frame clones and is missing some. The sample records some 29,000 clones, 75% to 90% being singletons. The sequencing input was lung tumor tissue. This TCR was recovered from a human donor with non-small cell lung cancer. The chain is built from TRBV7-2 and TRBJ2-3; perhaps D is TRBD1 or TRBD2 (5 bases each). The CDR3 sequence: CASSSPGGRGKDTQYF. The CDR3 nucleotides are TGTGCCAGCAGCTCCCCTGGAGGTAGGGGCAAGGATACGCAGTATTTT. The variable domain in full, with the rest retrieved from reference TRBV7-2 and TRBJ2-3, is GAGVSQSPSNKVTEKGKDVELRCDPISGHTALYWYRQSLGQGLEFLIYFQGNSAPDKSGLPSDRFSAERTGGSVSTLTIQRTQQEDSAVYLCASSSPGGRGKDTQYFGPGTRLTVL.